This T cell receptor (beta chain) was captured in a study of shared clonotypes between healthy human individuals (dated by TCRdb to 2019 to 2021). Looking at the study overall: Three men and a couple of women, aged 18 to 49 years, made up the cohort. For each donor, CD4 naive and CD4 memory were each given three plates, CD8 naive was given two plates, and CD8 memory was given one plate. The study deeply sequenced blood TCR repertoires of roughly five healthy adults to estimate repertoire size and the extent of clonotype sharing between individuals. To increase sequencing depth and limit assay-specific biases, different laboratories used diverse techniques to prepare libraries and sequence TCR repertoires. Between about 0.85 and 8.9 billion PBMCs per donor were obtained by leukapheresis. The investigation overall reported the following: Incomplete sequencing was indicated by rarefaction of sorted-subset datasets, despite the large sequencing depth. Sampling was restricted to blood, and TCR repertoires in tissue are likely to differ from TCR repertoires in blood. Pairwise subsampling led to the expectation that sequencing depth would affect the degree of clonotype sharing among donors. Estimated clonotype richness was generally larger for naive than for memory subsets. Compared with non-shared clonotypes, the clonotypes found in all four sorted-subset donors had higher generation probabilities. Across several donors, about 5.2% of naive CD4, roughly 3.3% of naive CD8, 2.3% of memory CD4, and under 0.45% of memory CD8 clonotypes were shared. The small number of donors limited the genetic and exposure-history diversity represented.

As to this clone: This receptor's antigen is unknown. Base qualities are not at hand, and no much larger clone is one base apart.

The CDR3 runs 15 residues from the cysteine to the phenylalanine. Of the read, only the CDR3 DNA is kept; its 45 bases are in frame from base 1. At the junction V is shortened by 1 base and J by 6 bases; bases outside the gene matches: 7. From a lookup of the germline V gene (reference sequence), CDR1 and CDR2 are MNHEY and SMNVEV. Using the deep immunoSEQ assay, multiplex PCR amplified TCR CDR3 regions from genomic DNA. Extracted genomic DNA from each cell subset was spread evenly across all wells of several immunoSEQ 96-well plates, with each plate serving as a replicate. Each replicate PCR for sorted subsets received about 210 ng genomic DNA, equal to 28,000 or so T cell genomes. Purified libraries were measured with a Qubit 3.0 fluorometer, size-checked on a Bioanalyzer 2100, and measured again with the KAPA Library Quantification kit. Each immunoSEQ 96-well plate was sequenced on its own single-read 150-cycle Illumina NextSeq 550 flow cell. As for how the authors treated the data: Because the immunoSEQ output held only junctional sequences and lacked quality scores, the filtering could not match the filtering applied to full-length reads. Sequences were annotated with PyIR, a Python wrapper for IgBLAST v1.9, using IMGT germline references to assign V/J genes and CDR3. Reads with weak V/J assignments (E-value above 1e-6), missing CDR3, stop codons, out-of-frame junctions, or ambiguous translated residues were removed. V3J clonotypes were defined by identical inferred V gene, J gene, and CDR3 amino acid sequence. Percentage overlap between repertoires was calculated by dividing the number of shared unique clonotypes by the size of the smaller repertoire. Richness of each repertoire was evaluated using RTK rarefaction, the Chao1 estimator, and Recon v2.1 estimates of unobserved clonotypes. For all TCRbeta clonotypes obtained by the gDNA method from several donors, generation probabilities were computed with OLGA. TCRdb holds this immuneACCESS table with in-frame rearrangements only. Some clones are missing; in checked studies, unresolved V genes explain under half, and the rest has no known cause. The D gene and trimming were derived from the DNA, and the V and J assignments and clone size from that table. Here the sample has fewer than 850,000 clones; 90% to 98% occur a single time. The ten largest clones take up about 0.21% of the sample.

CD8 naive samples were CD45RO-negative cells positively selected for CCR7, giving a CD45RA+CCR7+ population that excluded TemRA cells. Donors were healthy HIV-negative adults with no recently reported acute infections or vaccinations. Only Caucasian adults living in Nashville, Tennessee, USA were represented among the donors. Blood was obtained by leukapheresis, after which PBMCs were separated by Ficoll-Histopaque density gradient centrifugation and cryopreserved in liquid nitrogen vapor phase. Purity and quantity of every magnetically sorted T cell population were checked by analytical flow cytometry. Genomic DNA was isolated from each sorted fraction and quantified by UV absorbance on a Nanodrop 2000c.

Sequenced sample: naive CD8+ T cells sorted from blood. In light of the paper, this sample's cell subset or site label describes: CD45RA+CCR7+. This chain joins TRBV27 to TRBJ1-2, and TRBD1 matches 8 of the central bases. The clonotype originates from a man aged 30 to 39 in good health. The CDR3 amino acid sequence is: CASSLWQGADHGYTF. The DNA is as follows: TGTGCCAGCAGTTTATGGCAGGGGGCCGATCATGGCTACACCTTC.